A single TCR beta chain is shown here with its context. The sample originates from a study of blood T cell repertoires in COVID-19. This CDR3 contains 15 residues. Per the germline V gene, CDR1 is MNHNY and CDR2 is SVGAGI (reference sequence). Trimming took 6 bases from V and 5 from J; bases not matched to a gene: 8. Sequenced by immunoSEQ multiplex PCR; TCRdb stores in-frame clones only, minus some. The top ten clones hold about 30% of a sample with about 40,000 clones, roughly 80% of them seen once. V is TRBV6-6 and J is TRBJ2-2; 8 bases match TRBD1. Material: peripheral blood. The TCR comes from a woman of 80 years or more with acute or convalescent COVID-19. The CDR3 reads CASSPQGAPTGELFF. CDR3 DNA sequence: TGTGCCAGCAGCCCTCAGGGGGCGCCAACCGGGGAGCTGTTTTTT.